The source of this T cell receptor beta chain is a study of blood T cell repertoires in COVID-19. Study overall: The origin of the acute and convalescent COVID-19 samples was the United States, Italy and Spain. Sources were T cells, B-cell-depleted T cells, or PBMCs; the material itself was cDNA or gDNA.

The CDR3 is 15 residues long. Unmatched junction bases numbered 8, after V lost 5 bases and J lost 5 bases. Germline lookup yields CDR1 SNHLY and CDR2 FYNNEI. In the original analysis: Counts of nucleated cells, estimated from reference gene primer amplification, were obtained. Profiled with immunoSEQ multiplex PCR; TCRdb holds only in-frame clones, not every one. V and J calls and clone size follow that table, whereas D and trimming were derived from the DNA. The sample holds some 300,000 clones, about 91% seen once. The chain combines TRBV2 with TRBJ2-5, with 10 bases aligning to TRBD2. The sequence came from a woman aged 25-40 years who had recovered from COVID-19. Input material: peripheral blood. The CDR3, as DNA: TGTGCCAGCAGTATCCAGCGGGGGGGAGGGGAGACCCAGTACTTC. The encoded protein is CASSIQRGGGETQYF. Full variable domain (rest looked up from reference TRBV2 and TRBJ2-5): EPEVTQTPSHQVTQMGQEVILRCVPISNHLYFYWYRQILGQKVEFLVSFYNNEISEKSEIFDDQFSVERPDGSNFTLKIRSTKLEDSAMYFCASSIQRGGGETQYFGPGTRLLVL.